This T cell receptor beta chain originates from a study of T cells in Graves' hyperthyroidism and ophthalmopathy. CDR3 length equals 12 residues. Trimming took 3 bases from V and 2 from J, leaving 8 bases between them. Germline V gene data show CDR1 as DFQATT and CDR2 as SNEGSKA (reference sequence). This clonotype was observed at least ten times. Amplification targeted TCR beta CDR3 regions from RNA transcripts. In the first-round RT-PCR of the TCR CDR3, the HTBI primer set was used. MiXCR, applied by TCRdb to the multiplex PCR reads, yields one record per CDR3 protein. In the table there are 700,000 or so distinct CDR3 sequences, 16% of which are singletons.

The receptor's source is a young man with Graves' hyperthyroidism. This sequence joins TRBV20-1 and TRBJ2-7, with D possibly being TRBD1 (5 bases). The sequencing sample was made of blood. CDR3 residues: CSARGRAYEQYF. CDR3 DNA: TGCAGTGCTAGGGGGCGCGCCTACGAGCAGTACTTC.